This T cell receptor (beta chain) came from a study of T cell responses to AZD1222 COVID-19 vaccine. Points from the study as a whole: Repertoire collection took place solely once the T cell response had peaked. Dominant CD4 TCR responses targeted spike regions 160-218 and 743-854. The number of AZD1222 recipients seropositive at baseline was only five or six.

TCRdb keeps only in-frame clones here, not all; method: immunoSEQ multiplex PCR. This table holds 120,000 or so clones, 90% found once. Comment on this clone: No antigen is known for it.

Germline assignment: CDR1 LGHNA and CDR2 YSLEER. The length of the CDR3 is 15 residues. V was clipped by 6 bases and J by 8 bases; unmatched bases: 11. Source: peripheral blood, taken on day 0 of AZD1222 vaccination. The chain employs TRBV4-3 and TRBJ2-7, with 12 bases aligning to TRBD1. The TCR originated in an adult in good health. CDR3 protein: CASSLAGTGGVKQYF. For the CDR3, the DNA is TGCGCCAGCAGTCTTGCCGGGACAGGGGGCGTCAAGCAGTACTTC.